The rows below give T cell receptor beta chains drawn from one sample of a study of T cells in localized non-small cell lung cancer. Only in-frame clones appear in the TCRdb table, and some are missing; sequencing was by immunoSEQ multiplex PCR. The data hold 55,000 to 75,000 clones, with about nine tenths observed a single time. This sample comprised peripheral blood, obtained before any cancer treatment. Source of these receptors: a male donor aged 60 or over with stage III squamous cell lung carcinoma. The CDR3 runs from the conserved cysteine through the conserved F or W. The D gene is left open where the match is weak. Size tells how often a clone was seen (once, few, many) or the class of an expanded clone, and some rows leave it out.

j_gene: TRBJ2-4; v_gene: TRBV28; abundance: once; d_gene: -; CDR3aa: CASSYLGKNIQYF; CDR3nt: TGTGCCAGCAGTTATTTAGGCAAAAACATTCAGTACTTC
j_gene: TRBJ1-2; v_gene: TRBV19; abundance: -; d_gene: -; CDR3aa: CASIPREGLYGYTF; CDR3nt: TGTGCCAGTATCCCTCGGGAGGGACTCTATGGCTACACCTTC
j_gene: TRBJ2-1; v_gene: TRBV27; abundance: -; d_gene: -; CDR3aa: CASSLLSSVGSYNEQFF; CDR3nt: TGTGCCAGCAGTCTCCTATCCTCGGTAGGTTCCTACAATGAGCAGTTCTTC
j_gene: TRBJ1-2; v_gene: TRBV28; abundance: -; d_gene: -; CDR3aa: CASRVSGESGYTF; CDR3nt: TGTGCCAGCAGAGTGTCAGGGGAGTCTGGCTACACCTTC
j_gene: TRBJ2-6; v_gene: TRBV25-1; abundance: -; d_gene: -; CDR3aa: CASSEFESGANVLTF; CDR3nt: TGTGCCAGCAGTGAATTCGAGTCTGGGGCCAACGTCCTGACTTTC
j_gene: TRBJ1-5; v_gene: TRBV6-5; abundance: -; d_gene: -; CDR3aa: CASSYSAQGSNQPQHF; CDR3nt: TGTGCCAGCAGTTACTCAGCCCAAGGGAGCAATCAGCCCCAGCATTTT
j_gene: TRBJ2-7; v_gene: TRBV5-4; abundance: few; d_gene: -; CDR3aa: CASSSGQPEQYF; CDR3nt: TGTGCCAGCAGCTCCGGACAGCCCGAGCAGTACTTC
j_gene: TRBJ2-1; v_gene: TRBV5-8; abundance: -; d_gene: -; CDR3aa: CASSPRTVSEFF; CDR3nt: TGTGCCAGCAGCCCAAGGACAGTTTCCGAGTTCTTC
j_gene: TRBJ2-7; v_gene: TRBV30; abundance: -; d_gene: TRBD2; CDR3aa: CAWDRGGRSYEQYF; CDR3nt: TGTGCCTGGGACCGGGGGGGACGCTCCTACGAGCAGTACTTC
j_gene: TRBJ1-5; v_gene: TRBV30; abundance: -; d_gene: -; CDR3aa: CAWSVRSMGGRSQPQHF; CDR3nt: TGTGCCTGGAGTGTTAGATCGATGGGGGGAAGGAGCCAGCCCCAGCATTTT
j_gene: TRBJ1-1; v_gene: TRBV2; abundance: -; d_gene: TRBD1; CDR3aa: CASRATGTAAFF; CDR3nt: TGTGCCAGCAGAGCTACCGGGACAGCGGCTTTCTTT